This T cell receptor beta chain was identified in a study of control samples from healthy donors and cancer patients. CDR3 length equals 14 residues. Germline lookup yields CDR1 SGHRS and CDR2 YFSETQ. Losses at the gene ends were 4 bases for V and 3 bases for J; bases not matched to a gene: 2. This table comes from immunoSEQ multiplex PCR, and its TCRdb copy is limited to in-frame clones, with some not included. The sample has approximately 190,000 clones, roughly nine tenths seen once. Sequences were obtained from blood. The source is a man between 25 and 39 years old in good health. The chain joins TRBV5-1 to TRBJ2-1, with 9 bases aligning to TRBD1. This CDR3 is CASSPGQGYNEQFF. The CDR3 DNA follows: TGCGCCAGCAGCCCGGGACAGGGCTACAATGAGCAGTTCTTC.